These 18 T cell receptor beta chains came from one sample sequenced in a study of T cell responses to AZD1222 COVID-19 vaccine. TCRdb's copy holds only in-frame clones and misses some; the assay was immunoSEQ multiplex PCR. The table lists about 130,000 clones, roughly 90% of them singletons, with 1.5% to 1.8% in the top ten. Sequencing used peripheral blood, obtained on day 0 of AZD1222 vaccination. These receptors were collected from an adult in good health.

The CDR3 nucleotides are TGTGCCAGCAGTTTATCGGGAGGGCCGGGAGGGACCCAGTACTTC. Translation gives CASSLSGGPGGTQYF. The chain carries TRBV28 and TRBJ2-5; 8 nucleotides agree with TRBD2. J lost 7 bases, V lost 1 base, and 8 bases had no gene match. Germline assignment: CDR1 MDHEN and CDR2 SYDVKM. The CDR3 is 15 residues long.

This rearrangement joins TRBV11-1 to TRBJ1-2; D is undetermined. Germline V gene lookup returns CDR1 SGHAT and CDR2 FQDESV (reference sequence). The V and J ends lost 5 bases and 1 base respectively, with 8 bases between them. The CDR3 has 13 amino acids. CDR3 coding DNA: TGTGCCAGCAGCCCTACAAGTAACTATGGCTACACCTTC. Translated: CASSPTSNYGYTF.

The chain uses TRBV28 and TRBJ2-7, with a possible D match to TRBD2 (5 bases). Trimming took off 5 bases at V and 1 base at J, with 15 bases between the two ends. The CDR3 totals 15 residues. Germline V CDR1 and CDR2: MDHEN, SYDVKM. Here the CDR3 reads CASSPGGTASYEQYF. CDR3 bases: TGTGCCAGCAGTCCCGGAGGAACAGCTTCCTACGAGCAGTACTTC. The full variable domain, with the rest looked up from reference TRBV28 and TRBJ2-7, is DVKVTQSSRYLVKRTGEKVFLECVQDMDHENMFWYRQDPGLGLRLIYFSYDVKMKEKGDIPEGYSVSREKKERFSLILESASTNQTSMYLCASSPGGTASYEQYFGPGTRLTVT.

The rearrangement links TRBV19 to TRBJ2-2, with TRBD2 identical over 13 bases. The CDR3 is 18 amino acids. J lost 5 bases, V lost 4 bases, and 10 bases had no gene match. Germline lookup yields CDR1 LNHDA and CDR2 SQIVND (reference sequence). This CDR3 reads CASSKLSGGLAGTGELFF. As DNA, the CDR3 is TGTGCCAGTAGTAAACTCTCGGGGGGACTAGCGGGAACCGGGGAGCTGTTTTTT.

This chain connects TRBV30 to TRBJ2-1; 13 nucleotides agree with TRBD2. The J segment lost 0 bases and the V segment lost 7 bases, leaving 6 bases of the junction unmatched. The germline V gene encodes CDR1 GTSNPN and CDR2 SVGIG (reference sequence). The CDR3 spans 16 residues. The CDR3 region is CAYGTSGVSSYNEQFF. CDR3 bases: TGTGCCTACGGGACTAGCGGGGTTAGCTCCTACAATGAGCAGTTCTTC.

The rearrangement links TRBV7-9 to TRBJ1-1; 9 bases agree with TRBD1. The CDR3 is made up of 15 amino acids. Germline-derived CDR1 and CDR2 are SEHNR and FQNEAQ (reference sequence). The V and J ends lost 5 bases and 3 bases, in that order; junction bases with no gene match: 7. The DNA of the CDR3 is TGTGCCAGCAGCCTGAGACAGGGGGTAGACACTGAAGCTTTCTTT. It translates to CASSLRQGVDTEAFF. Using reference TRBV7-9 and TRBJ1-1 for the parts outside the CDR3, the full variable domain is DTGVSQNPRHKITKRGQNVTFRCDPISEHNRLYWYRQTLGQGPEFLTYFQNEAQLEKSRLLSDRFSAERPKGSFSTLEIQRTEQGDSAMYLCASSLRQGVDTEAFFGQGTRLTVV.

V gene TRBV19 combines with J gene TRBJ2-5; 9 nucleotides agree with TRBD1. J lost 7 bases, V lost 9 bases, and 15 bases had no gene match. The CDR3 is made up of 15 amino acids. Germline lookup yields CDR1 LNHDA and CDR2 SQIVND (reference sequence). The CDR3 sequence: CASQLKQGAAGTQYF. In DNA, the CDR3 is TGTGCCAGCCAACTTAAACAGGGGGCGGCCGGGACCCAGTACTTC.

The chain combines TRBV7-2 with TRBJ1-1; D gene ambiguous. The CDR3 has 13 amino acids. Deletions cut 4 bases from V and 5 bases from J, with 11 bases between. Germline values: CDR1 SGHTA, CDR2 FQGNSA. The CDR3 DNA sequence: TGTGCCAGCAGCTCTAATAGGAGGACTGAAGCTTTCTTT. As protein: CASSSNRRTEAFF.

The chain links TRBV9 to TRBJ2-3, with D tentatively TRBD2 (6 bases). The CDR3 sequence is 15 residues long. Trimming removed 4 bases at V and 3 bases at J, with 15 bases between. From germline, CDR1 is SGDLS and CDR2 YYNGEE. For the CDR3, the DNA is TGTGCCAGCAGCCCAAGCGGGCCGTCGACAGATACGCAGTATTTT. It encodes CASSPSGPSTDTQYF. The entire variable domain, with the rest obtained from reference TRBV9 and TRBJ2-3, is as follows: DSGVTQTPKHLITATGQRVTLRCSPRSGDLSVYWYQQSLDQGLQFLIQYYNGEERAKGNILERFSAQQFPDLHSELNLSSLELGDSALYFCASSPSGPSTDTQYFGPGTRLTVL.

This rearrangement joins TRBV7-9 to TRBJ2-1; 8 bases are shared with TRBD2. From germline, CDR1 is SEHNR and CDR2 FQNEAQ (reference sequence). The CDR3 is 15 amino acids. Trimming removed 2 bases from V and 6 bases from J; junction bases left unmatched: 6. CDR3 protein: CASSLLAGSFNEQFF. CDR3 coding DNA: TGTGCCAGCAGCTTATTAGCGGGATCATTCAATGAGCAGTTCTTC. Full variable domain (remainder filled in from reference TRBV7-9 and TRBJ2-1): DTGVSQNPRHKITKRGQNVTFRCDPISEHNRLYWYRQTLGQGPEFLTYFQNEAQLEKSRLLSDRFSAERPKGSFSTLEIQRTEQGDSAMYLCASSLLAGSFNEQFFGPGTRLTVL.

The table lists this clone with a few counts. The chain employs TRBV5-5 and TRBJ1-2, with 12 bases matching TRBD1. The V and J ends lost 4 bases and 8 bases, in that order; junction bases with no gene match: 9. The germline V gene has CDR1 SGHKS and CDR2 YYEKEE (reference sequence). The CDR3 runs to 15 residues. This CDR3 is CASSAPGQGARGYTF. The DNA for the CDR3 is TGTGCCAGCAGCGCTCCGGGACAGGGGGCGAGGGGCTACACCTTC.

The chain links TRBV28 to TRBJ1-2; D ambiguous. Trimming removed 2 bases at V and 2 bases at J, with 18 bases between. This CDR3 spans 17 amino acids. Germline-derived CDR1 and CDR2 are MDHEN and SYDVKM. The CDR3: CASSLPGVQLPNYGYTF. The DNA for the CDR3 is TGTGCCAGCAGTTTACCTGGGGTCCAACTTCCGAACTATGGCTACACCTTC.

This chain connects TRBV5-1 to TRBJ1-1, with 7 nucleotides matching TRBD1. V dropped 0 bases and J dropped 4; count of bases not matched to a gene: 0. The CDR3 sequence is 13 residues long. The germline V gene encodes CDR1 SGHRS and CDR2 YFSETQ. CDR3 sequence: CASSLDRGTEAFF. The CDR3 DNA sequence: TGCGCCAGCAGCTTGGACAGGGGCACTGAAGCTTTCTTT.

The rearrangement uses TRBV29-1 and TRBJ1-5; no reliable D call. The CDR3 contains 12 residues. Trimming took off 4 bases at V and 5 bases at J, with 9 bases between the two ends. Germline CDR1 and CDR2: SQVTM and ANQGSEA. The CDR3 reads CSVAWGDQPQHF. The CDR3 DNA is TGCAGCGTTGCCTGGGGTGATCAGCCCCAGCATTTT.

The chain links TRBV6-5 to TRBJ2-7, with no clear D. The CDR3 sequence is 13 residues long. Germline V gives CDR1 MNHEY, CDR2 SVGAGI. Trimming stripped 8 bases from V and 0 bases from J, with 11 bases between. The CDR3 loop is CASGPILSYEQYF. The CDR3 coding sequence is TGTGCCAGCGGCCCGATTCTCTCCTACGAGCAGTACTTC.

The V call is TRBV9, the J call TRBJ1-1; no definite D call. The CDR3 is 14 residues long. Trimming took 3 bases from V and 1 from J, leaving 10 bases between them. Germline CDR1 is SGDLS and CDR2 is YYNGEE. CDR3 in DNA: TGTGCCAGCAGCGGAGGGAGGGCGAACACTGAAGCTTTCTTT. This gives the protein CASSGGRANTEAFF.

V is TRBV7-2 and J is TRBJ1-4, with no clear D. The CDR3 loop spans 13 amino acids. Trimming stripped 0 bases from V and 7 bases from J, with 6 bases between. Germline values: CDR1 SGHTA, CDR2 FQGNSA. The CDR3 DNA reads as TGTGCCAGCAGCTTAGCTTTTAGTGAAAAACTGTTTTTT. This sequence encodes CASSLAFSEKLFF.

The CDR3 spells CASSATGAETQYF. As DNA, the CDR3 is TGTGCCAGCAGCGCGACAGGGGCAGAGACCCAGTACTTC. The genes are TRBV7-3 and TRBJ2-5; 8 nucleotides agree with TRBD1. The CDR3 extends over 13 amino acids. The germline gives CDR1 SGHTA, CDR2 FQGTGA. V lost 5 bases to trimming and J lost 4 bases; unmatched junction nucleotides: 3.